This entry features one T cell receptor beta chain sequence. There is no known antigen for this receptor. No base qualities exist here, and no much larger clone lies one base off it. Synthetic TCR analog templates were spiked into each PCR to estimate absolute template abundance from read counts. The immunoSEQ assay used bias-controlled V and J gene primers to amplify TCRbeta CDR3 regions from genomic DNA. Sequencing of rearranged TCRbeta segments was done at approximately 20X coverage. The authors' pipeline ran thus. Sequencing errors were corrected by clustering and CDR3s were annotated against IMGT to assign V, D and J genes. Only productive TCRbeta rearrangements were used in downstream analyses, excluding out-of-frame or stop-codon sequences. Clonality was calculated as one minus the Shannon entropy normalized by the log of the number of unique productive sequences. Fisher's exact test with Benjamini-Hochberg correction, at a threshold of adjusted p below 0.01, was used to find clones that differed between time points or between blood and tumor. Imported from immuneACCESS, the table was reduced by TCRdb to in-frame sequences with V and J called. These copies leave out some clones; in studies compared against another copy, an unresolved V gene accounts for under half, and the cause of the remainder is not known. V and J calls and clone size follow that table, whereas D and trimming were derived from the DNA. For this sample the table gives fewer than 130,000 clones, of which around 85% were detected only once. The ten top clones hold about 2.4% of the sample.

This sample was taken from a study of PD-L1 blockade in urothelial cancer (dated by TCRdb to about 2017). Regarding the complete study: Every patient began therapy around 2014 and was given atezolizumab 1,200 mg intravenously every 3 weeks. An ECOG performance status of 0 or 1 was recorded for the patients, and 0 to 3 prior chemotherapy regimens had been received by the patients. Roughly ten patients achieved durable clinical benefit and approximately 19 did not. About 85% of the roughly 29 patients were identified as males with urothelial cancer of bladder origin, and a prior smoking history was reported by 18 of 29 patients. Blood samples were analyzed 3 weeks after the start of treatment (second dose) and 6 weeks after the start of treatment. The study, an exploratory multi-omic analysis, examined somatic, immune and clinical correlates of response to PD-L1 blockade with atezolizumab in urothelial cancer. In the same patients, pretreatment tumors underwent whole exome sequencing and RNA sequencing in addition to TCR sequencing. Blood samples gave a median of around 140,000 T cells and 83,000 or so unique TCRs, with a median clonality of 0.080. Durable clinical benefit meant progression-free survival longer than 6 months, and TCR features were also tested against progression-free and overall survival. Pretreatment blood TCR-seq was available for 30 or so patients, at least one posttreatment blood collection was obtained for some 24 patients, and tumor TCR-seq was available for some 24 patients. Pretreatment tumor samples, along with matched peripheral blood collected serially before and after atezolizumab treatment, underwent TCR sequencing.

Measured from the cysteine to the phenylalanine, the CDR3 is 15 residues long. The kept DNA is CDR3 alone, 45 bases in frame from the first base. Deletion took 2 bases off V and 7 bases off J, with a span of 14 bases between the germline ends. The germline V gene encodes CDR1 MNHEY and CDR2 SVGAGI. A total of roughly 30 patients with locally advanced or metastatic urothelial carcinoma, treated at Memorial Sloan Kettering on a trial protocol, made up the cohort. Peripheral blood mononuclear cells were collected pretreatment and during treatment, at between 1 and 8 total time points per patient. The Qiagen DNeasy Blood extraction kit was used to purify genomic DNA from total PBMCs and tumor samples. Collected pretreatment and during treatment, PBMCs were isolated and stored as previously described. Findings and caveats that apply to the study as a whole: At 3 weeks after the start of treatment, tumor-associated TCR clones in peripheral blood had expanded more in patients with durable benefit (n of about 22, p = 0.022). Because the sample size was small (n ≈ 27) and many exploratory analyses were performed, the results are intended to be hypothesis-generating. A pretreatment peripheral blood TCR clonality below the median was linked to improved progression-free and overall survival.

The sequence is built from TRBV6-5 and TRBJ1-4; TRBD1 is possibly the D segment (6 matching bases). This TCR was recovered from a man between 50 and 59 years old with urothelial cancer. Sequencing used PBMCs, obtained around atezolizumab (anti-PD-L1) treatment. The nucleotides read TGTGCCAGCAGTTACCAAGAGACAGGTTCTGAAAAACTGTTTTTT. Its protein is CASSYQETGSEKLFF.